This section outlines one TCR beta chain sequence together with its context. The antigen this receptor binds is unknown. No base quality values were provided; no much bigger clone lies one nucleotide off. The data belong to a study of shared clonotypes between healthy human individuals (TCRdb year 2020). About the full investigation: The cohort included a few men and a couple of women between 18 and 49 years of age. For each donor, three plates each were used for CD4 naive and CD4 memory, two plates were used for CD8 naive, and one plate was used for CD8 memory. To estimate repertoire size and how much clonotypes are shared between individuals, the study performed deep sequencing of blood TCR repertoires from five healthy adults. Libraries were prepared and TCR repertoires were sequenced by different laboratories using diverse techniques, in order to increase sequencing depth and limit assay-specific biases. Between about 0.85 and 9.5 billion PBMCs per donor were obtained by leukapheresis.

The CDR3 measures 14 amino acids from cysteine to phenylalanine. The CDR3 DNA has 42 bases and is translated from base 1. The germline V gene encodes CDR1 SGHDT and CDR2 YYEEEE. The junction carries 10 bases between V and J, which are trimmed by 0 bases and 9 bases respectively. The donors were healthy, HIV-negative adults who had no recently reported acute infections or vaccinations. Every donor was a Caucasian adult residing in Nashville, Tennessee, USA. Magnetic negative selection was used to enrich CD4+ T cells, after which naive cells were positively selected on CD45RA and the negative fraction became the memory subset. Blood was obtained by leukapheresis, after which PBMCs were separated by Ficoll-Histopaque density gradient centrifugation and cryopreserved in liquid nitrogen vapor phase. Purity and quantity of every magnetically sorted T cell population were checked by analytical flow cytometry. Genomic DNA was isolated from every sorted fraction and measured by UV absorbance on a Nanodrop 2000c.

Using the deep immunoSEQ assay, TCR CDR3 regions were amplified from genomic DNA by multiplex PCR. For each cell subset, the extracted genomic DNA was distributed evenly across all wells of several immunoSEQ 96-well plates, and each plate served as one replicate. For sorted subsets, each replicate PCR was loaded with approximately 190 ng genomic DNA, equivalent to roughly 30,000 T cell genomes. Purified libraries were measured with a Qubit 3.0 fluorometer, size-checked on a Bioanalyzer 2100, and measured again with the KAPA Library Quantification kit. A separate single-read 150-cycle Illumina NextSeq 550 flow cell was used to sequence each immunoSEQ 96-well plate. Under the source paper's analysis protocol: The immunoSEQ output contained only junctional sequences without quality scores, so filtering could not match that applied to full-length reads. To assign V/J genes and CDR3, sequences were annotated against IMGT germline references using PyIR, a Python wrapper for IgBLAST v1.9. Any read was removed if the V/J assignment was weak (E-value above 1e-6), the CDR3 was missing, or the read contained stop codons, out-of-frame junctions, or ambiguous translated residues. A V3J clonotype was defined by an identical inferred V gene, J gene, and CDR3 amino acid sequence. Percentage overlap between repertoires was calculated by dividing the number of shared unique clonotypes by the size of the smaller repertoire. RTK rarefaction, the Chao1 estimator, and Recon v2.1 estimates of unobserved clonotypes were used to assess repertoire richness. Generation probabilities were computed with OLGA for all TCRbeta clonotypes obtained by the gDNA method from a handful of donors. In TCRdb, the immuneACCESS table is reduced to in-frame sequences with V and J assigned. These tables do not hold every clone; where another copy was compared, an unresolved V gene accounts for under half, and the others remain unexplained. V, J and clone size derive from that table, while D and trimming were established from the DNA sequence. Here the sample has about 980,000 clones; roughly 72% occur a single time. Approximately 1.5% of the sample lies in the top ten.

Overall study outcomes, separate from this receptor: Only blood was sampled, and tissue TCR repertoires likely differ from those in blood. Naive subsets generally had larger estimated clonotype richness than memory subsets did. Incomplete sequencing was indicated by rarefaction of sorted-subset datasets, despite the large sequencing depth. When a handful of donors were compared, the shared fraction of clonotypes was 5% to 6.5% for naive CD4, 3.5% to 4% for naive CD8, 2% to 2.5% for memory CD4, and 0.4% for memory CD8. Pairwise subsampling led to the expectation that sequencing depth would affect the degree of clonotype sharing among donors. Because the study included a small number of donors, the genetic and exposure-history diversity represented was limited. Compared with non-shared clonotypes, clonotypes shared by all four sorted-subset donors had higher generation probabilities.

The sequence derives from a man in his late teens or twenties in good health. The V gene is TRBV5-6 and the J gene is TRBJ1-6, and the D gene may be TRBD1, 6 bases matching. Material for sequencing was memory CD4+ T cells sorted from blood. Interpreted using the paper, the cell subset or site label stands for: CD45RA-negative fraction. CDR3 reads: CASSLAGGSSPLHF. Here is the DNA: TGTGCCAGCAGCTTGGCGGGGGGCAGTTCACCCCTCCACTTT.